This T cell receptor beta chain was recovered during a study of blood T cell repertoires in COVID-19. Study background: Acute and convalescent COVID-19 samples came from the United States, Italy and Spain. Nucleic acid was either cDNA or gDNA, and it came from T cells, B-cell-depleted T cells, or PBMCs.

Participants classified as exposed had met a COVID-19 case within 2 weeks before study entry. Measured with immunoSEQ multiplex PCR; TCRdb has only the in-frame clones, and not every one. The repertoire holds some 300,000 clones, with roughly 90% as singletons. The V gene's germline CDR1 is SGHTA and CDR2 FQGNSA. Losses at the gene ends were 4 bases for V and 2 bases for J; bases not matched to a gene: 12. CDR3 length: 17 amino acids. Sequencing used PBMCs or T cells enriched from blood (not recorded which). V is TRBV7-2 and J is TRBJ2-5; 8 nucleotides agree with TRBD2. This clonotype was sampled from a woman between 25 and 40 years old who had been exposed to COVID-19. The CDR3 DNA follows: TGTGCCAGCAGCTACTTTCTCGTCCGGGGGGGTCAAGAGACCCAGTACTTC. This translates into CASSYFLVRGGQETQYF.